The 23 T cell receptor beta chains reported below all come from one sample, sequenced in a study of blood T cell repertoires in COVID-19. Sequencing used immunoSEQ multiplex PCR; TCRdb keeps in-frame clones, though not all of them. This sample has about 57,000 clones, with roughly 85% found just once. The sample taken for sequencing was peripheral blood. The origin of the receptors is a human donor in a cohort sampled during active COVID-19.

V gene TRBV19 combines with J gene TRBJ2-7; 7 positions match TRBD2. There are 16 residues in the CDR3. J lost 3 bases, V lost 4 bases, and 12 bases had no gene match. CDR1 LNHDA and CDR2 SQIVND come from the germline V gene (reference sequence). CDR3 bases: TGTGCCAGTAGTAAGTCTAGCGGAGGCAAGAACTACGAGCAGTACTTC. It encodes CASSKSSGGKNYEQYF.

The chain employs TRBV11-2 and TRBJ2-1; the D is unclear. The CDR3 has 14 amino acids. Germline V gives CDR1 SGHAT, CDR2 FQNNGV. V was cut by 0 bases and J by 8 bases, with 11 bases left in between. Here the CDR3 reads CASSLEASGDEQFF. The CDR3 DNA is TGTGCCAGCAGCTTAGAGGCCTCAGGCGATGAGCAGTTCTTC.

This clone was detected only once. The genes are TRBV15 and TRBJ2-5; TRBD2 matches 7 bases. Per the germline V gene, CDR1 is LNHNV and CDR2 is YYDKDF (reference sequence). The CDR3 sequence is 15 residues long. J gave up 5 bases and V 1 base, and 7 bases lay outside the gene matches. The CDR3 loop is CATSRVGRGGETQYF. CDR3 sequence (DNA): TGTGCCACCAGCAGAGTGGGGAGGGGTGGGGAGACCCAGTACTTC.

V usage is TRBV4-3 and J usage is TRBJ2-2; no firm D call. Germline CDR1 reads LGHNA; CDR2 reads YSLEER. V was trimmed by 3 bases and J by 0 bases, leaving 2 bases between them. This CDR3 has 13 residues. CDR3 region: CASSHTNTGELFF. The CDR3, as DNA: TGCGCCAGCAGCCATACGAACACCGGGGAGCTGTTTTTT.

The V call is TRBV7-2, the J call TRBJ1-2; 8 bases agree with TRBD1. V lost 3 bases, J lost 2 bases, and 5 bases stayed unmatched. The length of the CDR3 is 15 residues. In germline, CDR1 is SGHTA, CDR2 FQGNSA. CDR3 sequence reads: CASSFGQGENYGYTF. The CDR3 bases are TGTGCCAGCAGCTTCGGACAGGGTGAGAACTATGGCTACACCTTC.

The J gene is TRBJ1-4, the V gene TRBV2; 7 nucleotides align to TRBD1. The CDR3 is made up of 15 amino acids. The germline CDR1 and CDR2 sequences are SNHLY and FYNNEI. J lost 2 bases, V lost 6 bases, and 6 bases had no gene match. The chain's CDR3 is CASRLQGNTNEKLFF. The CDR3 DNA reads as TGTGCCAGCAGATTACAGGGGAATACTAATGAAAAACTGTTTTTT.

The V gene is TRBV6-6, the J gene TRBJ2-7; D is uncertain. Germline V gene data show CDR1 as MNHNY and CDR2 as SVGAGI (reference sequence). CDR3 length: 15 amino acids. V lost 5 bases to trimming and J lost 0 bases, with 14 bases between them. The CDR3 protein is CASSPPPPSSYEQYF. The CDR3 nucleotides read TGTGCCAGCAGTCCTCCCCCACCTAGCTCCTACGAGCAGTACTTC.

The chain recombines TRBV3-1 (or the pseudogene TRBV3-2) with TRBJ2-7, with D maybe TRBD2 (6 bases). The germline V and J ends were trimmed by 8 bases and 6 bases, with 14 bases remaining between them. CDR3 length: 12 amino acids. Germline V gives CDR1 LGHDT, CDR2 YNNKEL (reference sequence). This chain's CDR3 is CASALLASEQYF. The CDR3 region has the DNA TGTGCCAGCGCCCTACTAGCTAGCGAGCAGTACTTC.

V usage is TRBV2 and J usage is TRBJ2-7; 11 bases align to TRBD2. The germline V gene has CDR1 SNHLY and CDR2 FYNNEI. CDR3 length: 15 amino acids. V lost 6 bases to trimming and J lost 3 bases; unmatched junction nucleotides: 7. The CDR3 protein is CASRGTSGEVYEQYF. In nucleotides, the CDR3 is TGTGCCAGCAGGGGGACTAGCGGAGAAGTCTACGAGCAGTACTTC.

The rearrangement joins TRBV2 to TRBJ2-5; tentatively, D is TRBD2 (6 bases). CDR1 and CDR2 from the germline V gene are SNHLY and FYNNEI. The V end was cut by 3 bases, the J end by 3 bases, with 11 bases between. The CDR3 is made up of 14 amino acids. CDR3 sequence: CASSDPGVEETQYF. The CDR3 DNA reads TGTGCCAGCAGTGATCCGGGGGTGGAAGAGACCCAGTACTTC.

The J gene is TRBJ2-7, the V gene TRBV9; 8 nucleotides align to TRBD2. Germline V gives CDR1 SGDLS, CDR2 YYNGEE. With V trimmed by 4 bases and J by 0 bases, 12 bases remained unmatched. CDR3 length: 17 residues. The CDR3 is CASSPERLAGYSYEQYF. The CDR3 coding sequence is TGTGCCAGCAGCCCTGAGAGGCTAGCGGGTTACTCCTACGAGCAGTACTTC.

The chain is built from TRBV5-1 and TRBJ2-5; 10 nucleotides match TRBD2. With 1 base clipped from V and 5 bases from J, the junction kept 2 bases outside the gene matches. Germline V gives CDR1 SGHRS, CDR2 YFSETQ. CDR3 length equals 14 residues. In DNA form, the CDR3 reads TGCGCCAGCAGCTTGACTAGCGGGACGGAGACCCAGTACTTC. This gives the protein CASSLTSGTETQYF.

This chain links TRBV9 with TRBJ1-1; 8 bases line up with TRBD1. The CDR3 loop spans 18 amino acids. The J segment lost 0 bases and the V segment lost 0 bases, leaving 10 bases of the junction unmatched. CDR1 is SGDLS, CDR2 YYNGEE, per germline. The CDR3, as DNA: TGTGCCAGCAGCGTAGGTGGACAGGGAGGGATCATGAACACTGAAGCTTTCTTT. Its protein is CASSVGGQGGIMNTEAFF.

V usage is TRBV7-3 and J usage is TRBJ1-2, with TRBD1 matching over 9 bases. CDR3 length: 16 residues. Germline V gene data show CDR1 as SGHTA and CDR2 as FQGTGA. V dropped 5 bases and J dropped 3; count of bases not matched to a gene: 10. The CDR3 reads CASSIGPGTGYYGYTF. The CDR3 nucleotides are TGTGCCAGCAGCATCGGACCCGGGACAGGGTACTATGGCTACACCTTC.

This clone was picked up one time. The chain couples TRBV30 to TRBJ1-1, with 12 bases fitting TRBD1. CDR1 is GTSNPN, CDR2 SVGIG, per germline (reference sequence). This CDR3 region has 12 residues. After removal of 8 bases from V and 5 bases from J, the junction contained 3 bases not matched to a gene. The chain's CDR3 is CAGDRGLTEAFF. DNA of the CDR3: TGTGCCGGGGACAGGGGGCTAACTGAAGCTTTCTTT.

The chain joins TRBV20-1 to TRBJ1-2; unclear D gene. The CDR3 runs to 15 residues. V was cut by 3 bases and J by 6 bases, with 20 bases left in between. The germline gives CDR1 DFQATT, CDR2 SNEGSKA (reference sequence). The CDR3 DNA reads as TGCAGTGCTAGTGGCACGGGGAGGGCAGTACATGGCTACACCTTC. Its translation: CSASGTGRAVHGYTF.

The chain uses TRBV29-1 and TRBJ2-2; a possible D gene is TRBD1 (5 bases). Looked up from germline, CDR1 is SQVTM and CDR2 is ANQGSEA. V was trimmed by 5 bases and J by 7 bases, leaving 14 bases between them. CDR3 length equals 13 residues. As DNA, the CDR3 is TGCAGCGTTCTCAGGGTCCTGAACGGGGAGCTGTTTTTT. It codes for CSVLRVLNGELFF.

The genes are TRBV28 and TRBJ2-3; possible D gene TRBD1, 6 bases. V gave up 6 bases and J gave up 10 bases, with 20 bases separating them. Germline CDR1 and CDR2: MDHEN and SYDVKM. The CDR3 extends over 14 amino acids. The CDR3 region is CASSPSNRVHPQYF. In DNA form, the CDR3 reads TGTGCCAGCAGCCCTTCTAACAGGGTACATCCGCAGTATTTT.

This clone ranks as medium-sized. This CDR3 is CASSLGGRGLQTQYF. The CDR3 region has the DNA TGTGCCAGCAGCTTAGGGGGCAGGGGGCTGCAGACCCAGTACTTC. V and J are TRBV11-2 and TRBJ2-5; 8 bases match TRBD1. This CDR3 region has 15 residues. CDR1 and CDR2 (germline): SGHAT, FQNNGV. V gave up 1 base and J gave up 6 bases; unmatched junction bases: 7.

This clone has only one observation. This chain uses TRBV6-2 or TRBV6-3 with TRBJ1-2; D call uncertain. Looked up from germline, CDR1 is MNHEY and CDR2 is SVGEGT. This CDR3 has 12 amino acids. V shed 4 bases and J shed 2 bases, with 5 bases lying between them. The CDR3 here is CASSFGNYGYTF. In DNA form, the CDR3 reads TGTGCCAGCAGTTTCGGGAACTATGGCTACACCTTC.

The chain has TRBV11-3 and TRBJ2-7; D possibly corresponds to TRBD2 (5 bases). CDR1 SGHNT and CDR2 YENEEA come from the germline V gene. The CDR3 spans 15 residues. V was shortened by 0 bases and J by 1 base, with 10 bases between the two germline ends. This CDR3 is CASSLDCRGSYEQYF. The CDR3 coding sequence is TGTGCCAGCAGCTTAGACTGTCGAGGGTCCTACGAGCAGTACTTC.

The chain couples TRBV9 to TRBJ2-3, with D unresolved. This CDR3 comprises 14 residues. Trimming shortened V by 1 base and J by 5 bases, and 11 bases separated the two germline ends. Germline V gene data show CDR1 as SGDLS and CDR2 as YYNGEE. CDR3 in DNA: TGTGCCAGCAGCGTATTTGGGCTCCTAGATACGCAGTATTTT. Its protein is CASSVFGLLDTQYF.

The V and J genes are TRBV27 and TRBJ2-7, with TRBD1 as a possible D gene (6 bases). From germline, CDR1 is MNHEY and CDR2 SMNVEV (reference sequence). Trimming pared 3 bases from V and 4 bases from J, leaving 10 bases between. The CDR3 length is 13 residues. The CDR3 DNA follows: TGTGCCAGCAGTTTGTCAGGGGATTACGAGCAGTACTTC. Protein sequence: CASSLSGDYEQYF.